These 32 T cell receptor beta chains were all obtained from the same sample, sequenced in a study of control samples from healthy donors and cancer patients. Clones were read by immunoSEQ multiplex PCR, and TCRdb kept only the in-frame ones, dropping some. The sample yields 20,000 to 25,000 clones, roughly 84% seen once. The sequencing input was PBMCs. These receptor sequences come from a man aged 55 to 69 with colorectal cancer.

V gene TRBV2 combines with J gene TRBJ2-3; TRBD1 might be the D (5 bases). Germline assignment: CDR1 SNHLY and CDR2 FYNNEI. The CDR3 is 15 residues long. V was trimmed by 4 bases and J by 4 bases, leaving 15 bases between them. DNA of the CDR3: TGTGCCAGCAGTGGCCGCCAGGGTTGGTCAGATACGCAGTATTTT. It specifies CASSGRQGWSDTQYF.

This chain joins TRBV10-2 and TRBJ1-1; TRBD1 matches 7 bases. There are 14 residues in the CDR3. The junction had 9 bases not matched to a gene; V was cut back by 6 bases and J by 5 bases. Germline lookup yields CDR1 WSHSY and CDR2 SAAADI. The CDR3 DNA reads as TGCGCCAGCAGGGGGACAGTCGCGGGTACTGAAGCTTTCTTT. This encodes CASRGTVAGTEAFF.

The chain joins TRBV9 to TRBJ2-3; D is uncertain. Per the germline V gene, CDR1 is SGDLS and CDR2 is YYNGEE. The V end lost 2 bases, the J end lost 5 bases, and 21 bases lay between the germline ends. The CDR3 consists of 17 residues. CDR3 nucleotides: TGTGCCAGCAGCGTCAGGACGCCCCAAATGGCCTTAGATACGCAGTATTTT. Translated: CASSVRTPQMALDTQYF.

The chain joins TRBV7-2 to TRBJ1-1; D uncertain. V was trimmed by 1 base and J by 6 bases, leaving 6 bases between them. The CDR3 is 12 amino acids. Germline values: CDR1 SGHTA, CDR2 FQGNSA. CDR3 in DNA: TGTGCCAGCAGCTTAGACGCCGCTGAAGCTTTCTTT. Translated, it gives CASSLDAAEAFF.

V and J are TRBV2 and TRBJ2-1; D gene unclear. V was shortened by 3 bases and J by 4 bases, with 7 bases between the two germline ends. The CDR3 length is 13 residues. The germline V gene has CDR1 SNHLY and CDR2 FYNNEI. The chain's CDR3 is CASSDASYNEQFF. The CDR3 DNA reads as TGTGCCAGCAGTGATGCCAGTTACAATGAGCAGTTCTTC.

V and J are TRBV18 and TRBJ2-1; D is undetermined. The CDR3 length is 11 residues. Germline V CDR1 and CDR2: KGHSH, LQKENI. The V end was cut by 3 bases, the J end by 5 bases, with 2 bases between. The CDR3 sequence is CASSPNNEQFF. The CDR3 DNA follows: TGTGCCAGCTCACCTAACAATGAGCAGTTCTTC.

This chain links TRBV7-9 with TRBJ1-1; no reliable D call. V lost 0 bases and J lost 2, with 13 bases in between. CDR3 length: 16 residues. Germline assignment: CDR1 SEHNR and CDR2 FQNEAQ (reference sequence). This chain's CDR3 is CASSLALGVVNTEAFF. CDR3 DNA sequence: TGTGCCAGCAGCTTAGCGTTGGGAGTAGTAAACACTGAAGCTTTCTTT.

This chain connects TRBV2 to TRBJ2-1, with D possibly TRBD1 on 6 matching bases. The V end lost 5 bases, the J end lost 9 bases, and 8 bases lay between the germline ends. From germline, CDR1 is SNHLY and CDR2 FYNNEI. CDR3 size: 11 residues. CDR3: CASSTGFEQFF. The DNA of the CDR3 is TGTGCCAGCAGTACAGGGTTTGAGCAGTTCTTC.

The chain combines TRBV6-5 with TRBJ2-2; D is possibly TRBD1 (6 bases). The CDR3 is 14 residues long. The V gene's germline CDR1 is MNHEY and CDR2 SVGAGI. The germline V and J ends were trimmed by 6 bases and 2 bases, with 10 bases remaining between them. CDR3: CASRIQGNTGELFF. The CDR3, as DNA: TGTGCCAGCAGGATACAGGGTAACACCGGGGAGCTGTTTTTT.

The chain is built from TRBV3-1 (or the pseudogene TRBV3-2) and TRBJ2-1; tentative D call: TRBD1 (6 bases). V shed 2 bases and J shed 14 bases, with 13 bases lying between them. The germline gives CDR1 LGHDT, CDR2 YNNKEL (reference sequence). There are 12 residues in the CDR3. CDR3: CASSQQGRFKFF. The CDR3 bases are TGTGCCAGCAGCCAACAGGGGCGGTTTAAGTTCTTC.

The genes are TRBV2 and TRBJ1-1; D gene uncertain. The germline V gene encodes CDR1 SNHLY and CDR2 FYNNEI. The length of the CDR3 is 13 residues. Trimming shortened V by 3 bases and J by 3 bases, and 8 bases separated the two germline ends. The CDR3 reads CASSDAGYTEAFF. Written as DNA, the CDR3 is TGTGCCAGCAGTGATGCAGGATACACTGAAGCTTTCTTT.

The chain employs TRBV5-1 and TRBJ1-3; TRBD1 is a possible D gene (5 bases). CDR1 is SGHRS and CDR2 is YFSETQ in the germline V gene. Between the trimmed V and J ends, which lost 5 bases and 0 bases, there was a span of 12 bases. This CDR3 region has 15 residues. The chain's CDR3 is CASRSGPSSGNTIYF. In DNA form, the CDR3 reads TGCGCCAGCAGGTCGGGACCGAGCTCTGGAAACACCATATATTTT.

CDR3 sequence (DNA): TGTGCCAGCAGCTTAATAGGAGCGGTCACCGGGGAGCTGTTTTTT. Amino acids: CASSLIGAVTGELFF. This rearrangement joins TRBV7-9 to TRBJ2-2, with D possibly TRBD2 on 5 matching bases. Trimming took 2 bases from V and 4 from J, leaving 11 bases between them. CDR1 and CDR2 (germline): SEHNR, FQNEAQ (reference sequence). The CDR3 runs 15 residues.

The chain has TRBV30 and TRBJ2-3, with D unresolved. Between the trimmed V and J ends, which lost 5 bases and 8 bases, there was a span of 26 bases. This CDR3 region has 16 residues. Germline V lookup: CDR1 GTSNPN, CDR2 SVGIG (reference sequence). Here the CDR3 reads CAWSYNPYIVEPTQYF. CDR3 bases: TGTGCCTGGTCCTATAACCCCTACATCGTCGAGCCTACGCAGTATTTT.

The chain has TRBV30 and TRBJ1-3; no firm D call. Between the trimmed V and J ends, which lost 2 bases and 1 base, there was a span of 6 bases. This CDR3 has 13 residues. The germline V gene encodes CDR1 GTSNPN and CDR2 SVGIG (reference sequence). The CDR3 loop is CAWSSWSGNTIYF. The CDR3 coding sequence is TGTGCCTGGAGTTCATGGTCTGGAAACACCATATATTTT.

CDR3 protein: CASSLATREKLFF. In nucleotides, the CDR3 is TGCGCCAGCAGCTTGGCCACTCGTGAAAAACTGTTTTTT. The gene calls are TRBV5-1 and TRBJ1-4; D is undetermined. Deletions cut 0 bases from V and 7 bases from J, with 7 bases between. CDR3 length: 13 amino acids. Germline CDR1 SGHRS, CDR2 YFSETQ.

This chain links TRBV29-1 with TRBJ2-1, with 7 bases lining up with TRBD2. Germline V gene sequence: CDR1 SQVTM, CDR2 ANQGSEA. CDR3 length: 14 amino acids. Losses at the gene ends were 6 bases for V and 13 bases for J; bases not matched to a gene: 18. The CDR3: CSVTSGTKLGNQFF. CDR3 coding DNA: TGCAGCGTCACTTCCGGGACTAAGCTTGGGAACCAGTTCTTC.

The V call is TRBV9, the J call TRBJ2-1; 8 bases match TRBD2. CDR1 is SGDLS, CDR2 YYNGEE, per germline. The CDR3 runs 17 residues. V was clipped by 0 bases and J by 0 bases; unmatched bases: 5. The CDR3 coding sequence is TGTGCCAGCAGCGTAGGGGCCGGGGGGGGCTCCTACAATGAGCAGTTCTTC. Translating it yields CASSVGAGGGSYNEQFF.

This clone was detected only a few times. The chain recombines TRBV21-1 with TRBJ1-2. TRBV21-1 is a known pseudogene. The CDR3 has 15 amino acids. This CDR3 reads CASSKWHNCVPGYTF. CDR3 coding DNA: TGTGCCAGCAGCAAATGGCACAATTGCGTCCCTGGCTACACCTTC.

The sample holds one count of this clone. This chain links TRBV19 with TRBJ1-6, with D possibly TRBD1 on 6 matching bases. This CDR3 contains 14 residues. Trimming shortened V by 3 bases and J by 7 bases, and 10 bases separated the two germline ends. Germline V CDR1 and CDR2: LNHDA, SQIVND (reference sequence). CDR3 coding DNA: TGTGCCAGTAGTATCATTGGACAGAATTCACCCCTCCACTTT. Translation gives CASSIIGQNSPLHF.

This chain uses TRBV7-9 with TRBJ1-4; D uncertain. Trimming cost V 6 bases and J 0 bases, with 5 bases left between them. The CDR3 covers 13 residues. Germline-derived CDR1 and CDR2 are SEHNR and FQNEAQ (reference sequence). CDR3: CASRRSTNEKLFF. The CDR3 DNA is TGTGCCAGCAGACGTTCAACTAATGAAAAACTGTTTTTT.

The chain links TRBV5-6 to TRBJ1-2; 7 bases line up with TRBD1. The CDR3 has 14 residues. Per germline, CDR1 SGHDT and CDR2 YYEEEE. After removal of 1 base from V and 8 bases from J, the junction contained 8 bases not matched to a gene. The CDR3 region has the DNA TGTGCCAGCAGCTTGCCGGACAGGTCTAAAGGCTACACCTTC. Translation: CASSLPDRSKGYTF.

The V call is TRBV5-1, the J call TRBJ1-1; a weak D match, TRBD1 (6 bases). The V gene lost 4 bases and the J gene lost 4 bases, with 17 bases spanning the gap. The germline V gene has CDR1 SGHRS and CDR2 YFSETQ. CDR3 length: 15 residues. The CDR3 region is CASSLALQGPTEAFF. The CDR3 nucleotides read TGCGCCAGCAGCCTGGCTTTACAGGGACCCACTGAAGCTTTCTTT.

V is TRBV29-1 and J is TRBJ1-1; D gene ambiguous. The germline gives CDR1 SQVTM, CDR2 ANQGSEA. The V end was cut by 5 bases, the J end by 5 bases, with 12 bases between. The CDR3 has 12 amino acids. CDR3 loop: CSVSSGGTEAFF. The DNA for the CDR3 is TGCAGCGTTTCCAGTGGAGGGACTGAAGCTTTCTTT.

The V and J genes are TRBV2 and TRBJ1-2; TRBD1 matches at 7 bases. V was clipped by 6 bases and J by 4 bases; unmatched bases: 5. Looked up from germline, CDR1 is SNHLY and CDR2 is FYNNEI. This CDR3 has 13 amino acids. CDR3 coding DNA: TGTGCCAGCAGAGAGGGGGCCAGCTATGGCTACACCTTC. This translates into CASREGASYGYTF.

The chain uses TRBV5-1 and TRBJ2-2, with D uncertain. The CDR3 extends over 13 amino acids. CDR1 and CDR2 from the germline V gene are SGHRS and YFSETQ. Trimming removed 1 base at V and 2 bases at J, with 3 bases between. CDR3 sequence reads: CASSLRNTGELFF. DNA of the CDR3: TGCGCCAGCAGCTTGCGTAACACCGGGGAGCTGTTTTTT.

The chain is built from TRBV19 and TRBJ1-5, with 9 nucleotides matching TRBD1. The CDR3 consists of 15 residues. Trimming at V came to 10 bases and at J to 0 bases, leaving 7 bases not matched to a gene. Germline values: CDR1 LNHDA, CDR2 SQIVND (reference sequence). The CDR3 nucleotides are TGTGCCACAACGGACAGGGGACATAGCAATCAGCCCCAGCATTTT. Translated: CATTDRGHSNQPQHF.

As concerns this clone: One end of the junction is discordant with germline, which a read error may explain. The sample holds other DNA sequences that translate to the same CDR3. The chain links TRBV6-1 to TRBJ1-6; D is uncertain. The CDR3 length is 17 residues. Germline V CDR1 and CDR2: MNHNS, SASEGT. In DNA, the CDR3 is TGTGCCAGCAGTGATACAGAAAGGAGCTCCTATAATTCACCCCTCCATTTT. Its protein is CASSDTERSSYNSPLHF.

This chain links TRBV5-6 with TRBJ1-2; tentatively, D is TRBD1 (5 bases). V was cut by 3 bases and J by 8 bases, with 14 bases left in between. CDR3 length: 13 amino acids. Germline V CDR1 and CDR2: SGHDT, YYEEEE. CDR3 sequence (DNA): TGTGCCAGCAGCTCTCGAGGGGCACTCGGCTACACCTTC. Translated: CASSSRGALGYTF.

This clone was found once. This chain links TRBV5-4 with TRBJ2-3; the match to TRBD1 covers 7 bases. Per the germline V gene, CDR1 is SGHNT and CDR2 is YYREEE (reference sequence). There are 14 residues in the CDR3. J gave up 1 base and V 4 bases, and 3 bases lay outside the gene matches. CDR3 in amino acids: CASSLGQRTDTQYF. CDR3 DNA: TGTGCCAGCAGCCTGGGACAGCGCACAGATACGCAGTATTTT.

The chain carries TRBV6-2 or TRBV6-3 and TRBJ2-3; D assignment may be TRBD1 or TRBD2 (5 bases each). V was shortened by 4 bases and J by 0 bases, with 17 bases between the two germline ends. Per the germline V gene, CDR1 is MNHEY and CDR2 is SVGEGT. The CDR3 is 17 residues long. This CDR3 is CASSSDTGGSSTDTQYF. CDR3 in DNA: TGTGCCAGCAGTTCCGACACAGGAGGATCTAGCACAGATACGCAGTATTTT.

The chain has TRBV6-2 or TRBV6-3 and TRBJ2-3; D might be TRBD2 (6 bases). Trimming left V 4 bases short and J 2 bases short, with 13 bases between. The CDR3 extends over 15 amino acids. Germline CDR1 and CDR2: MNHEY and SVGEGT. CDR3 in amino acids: CASSLTGVLTDTQYF. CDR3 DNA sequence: TGTGCCAGCAGTTTAACGGGGGTCCTCACAGATACGCAGTATTTT.